A single sample gave rise to the 20 T cell receptor beta chains below, sequenced in a study of T-cell reconstitution after alpha-beta-depleted transplantation in children (TCRdb year 2016). What the treatment or condition label conveys for this sample: allogeneic hematopoietic cell transplantation with graft depleted of TCRalphabeta T cells and CD19 B cells. The protocol used for the library was PCR. The sequencer listed for this sample is Illumina HiSeq 2500. TCR library preparation used molecular barcoding, with unique molecular identifiers applied to normalize quantification of the TCRbeta repertoire. TCRdb applied fastp at Q25 and MiXCR to the public reads, then kept only in-frame beta chains. Every CDR3 protein is listed once, alongside the most common genes and DNA of its rows. For this sample there are 70,000 to 95,000 distinct CDR3 sequences; roughly 15% appear just once. The top ten clonotypes cover 15% to 20% of the sample.

Sequencing used PBMCs, mostly from graft donor cells, obtained 180 days after TCRalphabeta/CD19-depleted stem cell transplant. These TCRs come from a male patient aged 2-15 years who had a stem cell transplant for acute lymphoblastic leukemia, so the T cells may come from the graft donor.

This clonotype was observed a handful of times. The chain links TRBV7-6 to TRBJ2-7; the D is unclear. Germline CDR1 and CDR2: SGHVS and FNYEAQ. This CDR3 is 15 amino acids long. V was clipped by 5 bases and J by 6 bases, with 20 bases between them. CDR3 in DNA: TGTGCCAGCAGCGCTCAGGCTCTCGCGGTAAGCGAGCAGTACTTC. Protein product: CASSAQALAVSEQYF.

This clonotype appeared a few times. The chain has TRBV27 and TRBJ2-3; the match to TRBD1 covers 9 bases. V shed 5 bases and J 8 bases; nucleotides not matched to a gene: 11. The CDR3 has 15 amino acids. The germline gives CDR1 MNHEY, CDR2 SMNVEV (reference sequence). CDR3 amino acids: CASSPWTGEGGTQYF. The DNA for the CDR3 is TGTGCCAGCAGTCCTTGGACAGGGGAGGGTGGTACGCAGTATTTT.

This clonotype has at least ten counts. The chain combines TRBV7-3 with TRBJ2-2; D is possibly TRBD2 (6 bases). CDR1 and CDR2 from the germline V gene are SGHTA and FQGTGA. V was clipped by 1 base and J by 4 bases, with 16 bases between them. This CDR3 comprises 17 residues. CDR3 amino acids: CASSLRLAGPGTGELFF. The DNA of the CDR3 is TGTGCCAGCAGCTTAAGATTGGCGGGGCCCGGCACCGGGGAGCTGTTTTTT.

This chain joins TRBV3-1 and TRBJ1-5; D is undetermined. V lost 1 base and J 0 bases, leaving 7 bases between the germline ends. The CDR3 loop spans 15 amino acids. CDR1 LGHDT and CDR2 YNNKEL come from the germline V gene (reference sequence). CDR3 protein: CASSQGWSSNQPQHF. The CDR3 DNA reads TGTGCCAGCAGCCAAGGTTGGTCTAGCAATCAGCCCCAGCATTTT. The full variable domain, its missing parts supplied by reference TRBV3-1 and TRBJ1-5, is DTAVSQTPKYLVTQMGNDKSIKCEQNLGHDTMYWYKQDSKKFLKIMFSYNNKELIINETVPNRFSPKSPDKAHLNLHINSLELGDSAVYFCASSQGWSSNQPQHFGDGTRLSIL.

This chain uses TRBV20-1 with TRBJ2-1, with D possibly TRBD2 on 7 matching bases. V shed 1 base and J shed 7 bases, with 20 bases lying between them. Looked up from germline, CDR1 is DFQATT and CDR2 is SNEGSKA (reference sequence). The CDR3 has 16 residues. CDR3 protein: CSARAPEGGARNEQFF. In DNA, the CDR3 is TGCAGTGCTAGAGCCCCAGAGGGGGGGGCCAGGAATGAGCAGTTCTTC.

This clonotype was picked up a small number of times. The chain has TRBV20-1 and TRBJ2-6, with D unresolved. The CDR3 totals 12 residues. Trimming removed 3 bases from V and 2 bases from J, with 2 bases in between. CDR1 is DFQATT and CDR2 is SNEGSKA in the germline V gene (reference sequence). CDR3 loop: CSARAGANVLTF. The CDR3 region has the DNA TGCAGTGCTAGGGCTGGGGCCAACGTCCTGACTTTC.

V is TRBV5-3 and J is TRBJ2-2; either TRBD1 or TRBD2 may fit D (5 bases each). TRBV5-3 is an open reading frame whose function is uncertain. The CDR3 consists of 17 residues. The ends were cut back, 8 bases at V and 5 bases at J, with 25 bases in the middle. CDR3 nucleotide sequence: TGTGCCAGGAGCGCCCCGCTACAGGAATGGGGGACCGGGGAGCTGTTTTTT. Translating gives CARSAPLQEWGTGELFF.

This clonotype was observed many times. The rearrangement uses TRBV12-3 or TRBV12-4 and TRBJ2-7; D gene uncertain. CDR3 length: 14 residues. Trimming took 5 bases from V and 0 from J, leaving 11 bases between them. The CDR3 protein is CASSASGSSYEQYF. DNA of the CDR3: TGTGCCAGCAGTGCCTCGGGCAGCTCCTACGAGCAGTACTTC.

A word on this clonotype: Given a much more abundant clone one base away, this may be a read error. As DNA, the CDR3 is TGTACCAGCACCGAGGTTGGGGACATAGCAGATACGCAGTATTTT. Translation: CTSTEVGDIADTQYF. This chain joins TRBV16 and TRBJ2-3; possibly TRBD1 for D (6 bases). The CDR3 runs 15 residues. The germline gives CDR1 KGHSY, CDR2 FQNENV.

The chain employs TRBV7-2 and TRBJ2-7; D not resolved. V was cut by 1 base and J by 3 bases, with 16 bases left in between. The V gene's germline CDR1 is SGHTA and CDR2 FQGNSA. The CDR3 runs 16 residues. The CDR3 coding sequence is TGTGCCAGCAGCTTAGAGGGAAAGGGATGGGTCTACGAGCAGTACTTC. It codes for CASSLEGKGWVYEQYF.

A few counts support this clonotype. The rearrangement joins TRBV5-6 to TRBJ2-4; D ambiguous. The CDR3 runs 12 residues. Germline lookup yields CDR1 SGHDT and CDR2 YYEEEE. Trimming pared 0 bases from V and 9 bases from J, leaving 7 bases between. The CDR3 nucleotides read TGTGCCAGCAGCTTGGCCAGAGCCATTCAGTACTTC. Translating it yields CASSLARAIQYF.

This clonotype was counted many times. The rearrangement links TRBV5-1 to TRBJ2-3, with D possibly being TRBD2 (6 bases). The CDR3 loop spans 13 amino acids. V lost 4 bases and J lost 14, with 20 bases in between. CDR1 and CDR2 from the germline V gene are SGHRS and YFSETQ. The CDR3 DNA reads TGCGCCAGCAGCCTAGCAGGGAGGAGCCGGGTGTATTTT. Amino acids: CASSLAGRSRVYF.

V and J are TRBV20-1 and TRBJ1-1; the D gene is possibly TRBD1 (5 bases). The germline gives CDR1 DFQATT, CDR2 SNEGSKA (reference sequence). V was clipped by 6 bases and J by 6 bases, with 14 bases between them. The CDR3 is 12 amino acids. Written as DNA, the CDR3 is TGCAGTGCGGGCAGAGGAGGGGCTGAAGCTTTCTTT. Its protein product is CSAGRGGAEAFF.

This rearrangement joins TRBV5-5 to TRBJ2-7; TRBD2 agrees at 11 bases. J gave up 4 bases and V 0 bases, and 3 bases lay outside the gene matches. The CDR3 has 15 amino acids. Per germline, CDR1 SGHKS and CDR2 YYEKEE (reference sequence). In DNA, the CDR3 is TGTGCCAGCAGCTTGGTACTAGCGGGAGTGTACGAGCAGTACTTC. Encoded protein: CASSLVLAGVYEQYF.

This clonotype was picked up a small number of times. The V and J genes are TRBV5-6 and TRBJ2-7; 10 nucleotides match TRBD1. CDR3 length equals 14 residues. Unmatched junction bases numbered 4, after V lost 4 bases and J lost 3 bases. Per germline, CDR1 SGHDT and CDR2 YYEEEE. The CDR3 DNA is TGTGCCAGCAGCCTCGGGACAGGGGTCTACGAGCAGTACTTC. It is translated as CASSLGTGVYEQYF.

This clonotype was observed a few times. The chain recombines TRBV20-1 with TRBJ1-1; TRBD1 matches 7 bases. Trimming removed 5 bases from V and 0 bases from J; junction bases left unmatched: 3. The germline gives CDR1 DFQATT, CDR2 SNEGSKA (reference sequence). The CDR3 has 13 amino acids. The CDR3 loop reads CSASGTVNTEAFF. CDR3 nucleotides: TGCAGTGCTTCCGGGACAGTGAACACTGAAGCTTTCTTT.

This clonotype was observed a handful of times. The chain couples TRBV24-1 to TRBJ1-6, with a weak D call TRBD1 (5 bases). CDR3 length: 14 amino acids. The germline gives CDR1 KGHDR, CDR2 SFDVKD. V lost 4 bases to trimming and J lost 7 bases, with 10 bases between them. The CDR3: CATSEPGRNSPLHF. The CDR3 nucleotides read TGTGCCACCAGTGAGCCAGGGCGAAATTCACCCCTCCACTTT.

This chain connects TRBV14 to TRBJ1-1; tentatively, D is TRBD1 (5 bases). The CDR3 has 15 residues. CDR1 and CDR2 (germline): SGHDN, FVKESK. V shed 3 bases and J shed 1 base, with 12 bases lying between them. The CDR3 region has the DNA TGTGCCAGCAGCCACCTCCGACAGAAGAACACTGAAGCTTTCTTT. Protein sequence: CASSHLRQKNTEAFF.

The chain uses TRBV7-2 and TRBJ2-1; 15 bases map to TRBD2. The CDR3 has 16 amino acids. Germline values: CDR1 SGHTA, CDR2 FQGNSA. V lost 3 bases and J lost 9; bases outside the gene matches: 6. The CDR3 sequence is CASSLLGTSGGPEQFF. The CDR3 DNA follows: TGTGCCAGCAGCTTGTTGGGGACTAGCGGGGGGCCTGAGCAGTTCTTC.

The chain uses TRBV6-2 or TRBV6-3 and TRBJ2-3; 13 nucleotides match TRBD2. CDR3 length: 15 residues. The J segment lost 4 bases and the V segment lost 2 bases, leaving 0 bases of the junction unmatched. The V gene's germline CDR1 is MNHEY and CDR2 SVGEGT. The CDR3 bases are TGTGCCAGCAGTTACGGACTAGCGGGGGCAGATACGCAGTATTTT. Translation gives CASSYGLAGADTQYF.